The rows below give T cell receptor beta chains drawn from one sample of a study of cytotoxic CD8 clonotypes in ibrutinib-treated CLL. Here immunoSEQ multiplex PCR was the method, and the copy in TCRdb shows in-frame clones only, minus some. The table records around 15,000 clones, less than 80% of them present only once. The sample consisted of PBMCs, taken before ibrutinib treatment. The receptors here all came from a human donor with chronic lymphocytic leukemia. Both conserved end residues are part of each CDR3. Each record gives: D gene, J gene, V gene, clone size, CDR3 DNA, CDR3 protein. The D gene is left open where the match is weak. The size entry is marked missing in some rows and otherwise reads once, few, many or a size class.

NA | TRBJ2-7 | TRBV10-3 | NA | TGTGCCATCGGGCTGAGGGGGTTCTACGAGCAGTACTTC | CAIGLRGFYEQYF
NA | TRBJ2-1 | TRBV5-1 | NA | TGCGCCAGCAGCTTAGATCCGAGCTCCTACAATGAGCAGTTCTTC | CASSLDPSSYNEQFF
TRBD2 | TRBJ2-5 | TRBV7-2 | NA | TGTGCCAGCAGCCAGGGACTAGCGGGCCCCACCAACCAAGAGACCCAGTACTTC | CASSQGLAGPTNQETQYF
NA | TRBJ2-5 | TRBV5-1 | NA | TGCGCCAGCAGCTTGGACTGGGACCAAGTCCAGTACTTC | CASSLDWDQVQYF
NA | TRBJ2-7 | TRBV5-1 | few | TGCGCCAGCAGCTTGGGCCCTCCCACAGGGTTTGTCTACGAGCAGTACTTC | CASSLGPPTGFVYEQYF
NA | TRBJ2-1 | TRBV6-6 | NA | TGTGCCAGCAGTTATGGGGCTGGGGAGCAGTTCTTC | CASSYGAGEQFF
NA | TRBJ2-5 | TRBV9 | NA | TGTGCCAGCAGCGACGAGAGGACAACTAGGGGGGAGACCCAGTACTTC | CASSDERTTRGETQYF
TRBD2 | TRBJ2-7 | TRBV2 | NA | TGTGCCAGCCTCAGACTAGCAGCTTACTACGAGCAGTACTTC | CASLRLAAYYEQYF
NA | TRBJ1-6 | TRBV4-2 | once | TGTGCCAGCAGCCGCTCCGATAATTCACCCCTCCACTTT | CASSRSDNSPLHF
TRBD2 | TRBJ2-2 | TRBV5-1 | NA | TGCGCCAGCAGCTTGGCGGGACTAGCGAACACCGGGGAGCTGTTTTTT | CASSLAGLANTGELFF
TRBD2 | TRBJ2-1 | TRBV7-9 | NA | TGTGCCAGCAGCTCTCCGGGACTAGCAAGGGGCTACAATGAGCAGTTCTTC | CASSSPGLARGYNEQFF
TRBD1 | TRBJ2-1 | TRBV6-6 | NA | TGTGCCAGCAGTTACTCTACAGGGGCTTGGGAGCAGTTCTTC | CASSYSTGAWEQFF
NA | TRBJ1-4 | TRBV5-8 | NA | TGTGCCAGCAGCTTGGGGGCTGGCGTTGGTGAAAAACTGTTTTTT | CASSLGAGVGEKLFF
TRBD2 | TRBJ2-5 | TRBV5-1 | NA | TGCGCCAGCAGCCCTGCACTAGCGGAAGGAGAGACCCAGTACTTC | CASSPALAEGETQYF
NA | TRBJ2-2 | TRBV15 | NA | TGTGCCACCAGCAGAGAATGGCCTGAGAGGGGGGGCACCGGGGAGCTGTTTTTT | CATSREWPERGGTGELFF
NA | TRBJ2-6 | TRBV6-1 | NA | TGTGCCAGCAGTGAAAGTAGGGGAAACACTGGGGCCAACGTCCTGACTTTC | CASSESRGNTGANVLTF
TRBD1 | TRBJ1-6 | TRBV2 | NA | TGTGCCAGCAAGGGGACAGCAGCGTCACCCCTCCACTTT | CASKGTAASPLHF
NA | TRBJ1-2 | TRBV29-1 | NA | TGCAGCGTTCGGGGGGCGCGTGGCTACACCTTC | CSVRGARGYTF
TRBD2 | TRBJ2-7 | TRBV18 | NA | TGTGCCAGCTCACCGTGGACTAGCGCCTACGAGCAGTACTTC | CASSPWTSAYEQYF
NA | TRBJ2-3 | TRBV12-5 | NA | TGTGCTAGTGGTTTGGTACTCGGGGTGGGCACAGATACGCAGTATTTT | CASGLVLGVGTDTQYF
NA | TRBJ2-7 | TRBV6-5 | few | TGTGCCAGCAAGAGGACAGCTCTCTCCTACGAGCAGTACTTC | CASKRTALSYEQYF
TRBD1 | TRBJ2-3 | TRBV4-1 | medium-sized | TGCGCCAGCAGCCAACGGAACCCCGACAGGGGCCTAGCAGATACGCAGTATTTT | CASSQRNPDRGLADTQYF
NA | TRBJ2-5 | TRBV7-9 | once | TGTGCCAGCAGCTTTGGCGAGACCCAGTACTTC | CASSFGETQYF
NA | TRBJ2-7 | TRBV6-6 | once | TGTGCCAGCAGAGGAGGCCAGGGAGGTCTTCGCGAGCAGTACTTC | CASRGGQGGLREQYF
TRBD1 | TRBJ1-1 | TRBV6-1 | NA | TGTGCCAGCAGGCATCGACAGGGTGTGAACACTGAAGCTTTCTTT | CASRHRQGVNTEAFF
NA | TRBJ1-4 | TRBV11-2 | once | TGTGCCAGCAGCTCAACCCCAACTAATGAAAAACTGTTTTTT | CASSSTPTNEKLFF
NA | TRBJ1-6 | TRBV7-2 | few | TGTGCCAGCAGCTTAACTGGGACTGGTGCTAATTCACCCCTCCACTTT | CASSLTGTGANSPLHF
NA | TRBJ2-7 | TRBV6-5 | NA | TGTGCCAGCAGTTACCGGGTCGGGGAGAGGTACGAGCAGTACTTC | CASSYRVGERYEQYF
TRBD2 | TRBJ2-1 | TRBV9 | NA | TGTGCCAGCAGCGGGCTTGGGGCTAGCGGATACAATGAGCAGTTCTTC | CASSGLGASGYNEQFF
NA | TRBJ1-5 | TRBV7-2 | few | TGTGCCAGCAGTCAGAGGTTGGGGTTAGGCAATCAGCCCCAGCATTTT | CASSQRLGLGNQPQHF
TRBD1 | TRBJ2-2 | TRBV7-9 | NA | TGTGCCAGCAGCTCCCGGACAGGGGCCAGTCCGAACACCGGGGAGCTGTTTTTT | CASSSRTGASPNTGELFF
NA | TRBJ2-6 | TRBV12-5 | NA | TGTGCTAGTGGTTTGAGGCCAGGACAAAGTCGGGCCAACGTCCTGACTTTC | CASGLRPGQSRANVLTF
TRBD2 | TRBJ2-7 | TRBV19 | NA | TGTGCCAGTAGTAGACTAGCGGGAGACTACGAGCAGTACTTC | CASSRLAGDYEQYF
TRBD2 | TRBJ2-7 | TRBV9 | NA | TGTGCCAGCAGCGTGGGATGGGGGAGGGTATCATACGAGCAGTACTTC | CASSVGWGRVSYEQYF
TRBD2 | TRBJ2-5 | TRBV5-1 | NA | TGCGCCAGCAGCTTGACTAGCGGAGAGACCCAGTACTTC | CASSLTSGETQYF
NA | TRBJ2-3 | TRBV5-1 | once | TGCGCCAGCAGCTTGAGCACAGATACGCAGTATTTT | CASSLSTDTQYF
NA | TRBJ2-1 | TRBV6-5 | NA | TGTGCCAGCAGGCGGGACGGCAGCTCCTACAATGAGCAGTTCTTC | CASRRDGSSYNEQFF
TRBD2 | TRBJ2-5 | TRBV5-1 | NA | TGCGCCAGCAGCTTGGTTCTAGCGGGAGAGACCCAGTACTTC | CASSLVLAGETQYF
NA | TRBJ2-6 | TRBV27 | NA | TGTGCCAGCACGGGATTCAATTCTGGGGCCAACGTCCTGACTTTC | CASTGFNSGANVLTF
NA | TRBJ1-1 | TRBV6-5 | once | TGTGCCAGCAGTTACCGCCGCTCTGGGGGGAACACTGAAGCTTTCTTT | CASSYRRSGGNTEAFF
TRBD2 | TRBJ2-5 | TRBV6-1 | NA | TGTGCCAGCAGTGCTAGCGGGGGGCTGCAAGAGACCCAGTACTTC | CASSASGGLQETQYF
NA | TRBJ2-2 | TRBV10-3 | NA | TGTGCCATCAGTGAAGGGGTGTTTCCCGGGGAGCTGTTTTTT | CAISEGVFPGELFF
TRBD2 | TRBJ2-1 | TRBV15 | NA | TGTGCCATCCGACTAGCGGGAGGGTACAATGAGCAGTTCTTC | CAIRLAGGYNEQFF